What follows is one T cell receptor (beta chain) and its context. The antigen it binds to is not known. The sample holds no much larger clone one base away, and base qualities are not on file. This entry comes from a study of cytotoxic CD8 clonotypes in ibrutinib-treated CLL (dated by TCRdb to about 2021). At the level of the whole study: The cohort included roughly 15 treatment-naive and some twelve relapsed/refractory patients; about 17 were IGHV unmutated. Responses were partial in 24 patients and complete in 2; after median approximately 69 months follow-up, some 14 stayed in remission and roughly twelve progressed. Response samples were taken after a median of roughly a year on treatment, ranging from about 6 to 40 months. Samples averaged about 260,000 productive templates and more than 85,000 productive rearrangements. Longitudinal samples were obtainable from about 30% of the roughly 86 participants in the trial. Cryopreserved peripheral blood mononuclear cells were obtained prior to treatment, at the time of response, and at either disease progression or sustained remission. Every sample from remission and from progressive disease was obtained while the patients were still on ibrutinib. What the authors observed across the whole study: Public clonotypes were rare and either shrank or stayed stable during treatment, and the rise in clonality at ibrutinib response reflected expansion of private clonotypes. Sampling times were not matched between sustained-remission and progressing patients, and lymph node repertoires were not studied. At baseline, clonality was higher than in age-matched healthy donors and showed a strong correlation with circulating CD8+ T-cell counts. At ibrutinib response clonality went up, during sustained remission it held steady, and at progression it dropped back toward baseline.

From V the trimming removes 6 bases and from J it removes 0 bases, while the gene matches leave 26 bases of the junction unaccounted for. The CDR3 sequence holds 23 residues, the cysteine and phenylalanine included. The sequence is cut down to CDR3 DNA, 69 bases in frame from base 1. From a lookup of the germline V gene (reference sequence), CDR1 and CDR2 are LNHDA and SQIVND. The time point label, read with the paper, signifies: progressive disease on ibrutinib. Approximately 2 micrograms of genomic DNA were extracted from cryopreserved PBMCs for TCR beta library preparation. Longitudinal blood samples from CLL patients on ibrutinib monotherapy underwent high-throughput TCR beta sequencing. The patients took part in an open-label, single-center phase 2 trial of ibrutinib monotherapy. Each clonotype received, on average, about 10x coverage in deep resolution sequencing performed on a MiSeq, where the target depth lay between 1 in 1 million and 1 in 200,000 T cells. TCR beta libraries were generated with the immunoSEQ hsTCRB Kit. The study's own analysis went as follows. The data were analyzed with ImmunoSEQ Analyzer and ImmunoSEQ Data Assistant, and V, D and J gene assignments followed IMGT definitions. Clonality was computed as one minus normalized Shannon entropy of productive rearrangement frequencies, ranging from 0 to 1. Public clonotype analysis was restricted to overrepresented clonotypes comprising at least 0.05% of each patient's repertoire. Some twelve repertoires from age-matched healthy donors, obtained from immuneACCESS, served as clonality controls. TCRdb took over this immuneACCESS table, retaining in-frame rearrangements with V and J assigned. Such tables are incomplete; in checked studies, under half of the missing clones stem from an unresolved V gene, and the remainder is unexplained. That table gives V, J and clone size, and the DNA gave D and trimming. Here the sample has 40,000 or so clones; 60% to 75% occur a single time. Together, the top ten hold roughly a tenth of the sample.

The sample was PBMCs, taken at disease progression, from a patient treated with ibrutinib. This TCR derives from a human donor with chronic lymphocytic leukemia. The sequence links TRBV19 to TRBJ1-1; 12 bases in between match TRBD1. CDR3 loop: CASRRGIGTGGASRNTLNTEAFF. Here is the DNA: TGTGCCAGTAGAAGGGGAATTGGGACAGGGGGCGCCTCCAGGAACACCTTGAACACTGAAGCTTTCTTT.